The 4 T cell receptor beta chains below come from one sample, sequenced in a study of response to subunit inactivated influenza vaccine. TCRdb re-called the RT-PCR reads with MiXCR, one entry per CDR3 protein. The table records fewer than 650,000 distinct CDR3 sequences, around 13% of them present only once. The source material was PBMCs from blood, sampled roughly 47 days after vaccination. Receptor source: a man aged 50-60 years who received an inactivated influenza vaccine.

This clonotype was seen more than once but under ten times. Relative to the germline gene, one junction end is altered; a read error may explain this. The chain carries TRBV20-1 and TRBJ2-7, with 10 bases fitting TRBD2. The CDR3 contains 11 residues. Germline CDR1 DFQATT, CDR2 SNEGSKA (reference sequence). CDR3 DNA sequence: TGCAGTGCTAATGGGGCTAGCGGGAGAGACTTC. This sequence encodes CSANGASGRDF.

This clonotype occurred a few times. The gene calls are TRBV4-3 and TRBJ2-3, with 7 bases aligning to TRBD2. V lost 0 bases, J lost 6 bases, and 6 bases stayed unmatched. The germline CDR1 and CDR2 sequences are LGHNA and YSLEER. The CDR3 runs 15 residues. For the CDR3, the DNA is TGCGCCAGCAGCCAAGAACGCGGGAGAAGCGATACGCAGTATTTT. Translating it yields CASSQERGRSDTQYF.

This clonotype was seen a few times. The V and J genes are TRBV29-1 and TRBJ2-1; 8 bases match TRBD1. Germline CDR1 reads SQVTM; CDR2 reads ANQGSEA. V lost 1 base to trimming and J lost 4 bases; unmatched junction nucleotides: 0. The CDR3 sequence is 13 residues long. The CDR3 reads CSVEGQGYNEQFF. The CDR3 nucleotides read TGCAGCGTTGAAGGACAGGGGTACAATGAGCAGTTCTTC.

This clonotype has a handful of counts. This sequence joins TRBV12-3 or TRBV12-4 and TRBJ1-1, with D tentatively TRBD1 (6 bases). The CDR3 is 14 residues long. Trimming stripped 5 bases from V and 1 base from J, with 11 bases between. The DNA of the CDR3 is TGTGCCAGCAGTCGATCACAGGGGAACACTGAAGCTTTCTTT. Encoded protein: CASSRSQGNTEAFF.